Listed below are T cell receptor beta chains from one sample, sequenced in a study of blood T cell repertoires in COVID-19. Profiled with immunoSEQ multiplex PCR; TCRdb holds only in-frame clones, not every one. Among around 190,000 clones listed, roughly 88% were seen once. Material for sequencing was PBMCs or T cells enriched from blood (not recorded which). These receptors all stem from a woman aged 18-30 years who had recovered from COVID-19. CDR3s include the opening cysteine and the closing phenylalanine or tryptophan. A D gene is named only where the DNA matches it firmly. Clone size is shown for a subset of rows, as once, few, many or a class of expanded clone.

v_call,cdr3_length,j_call,d_call,clone_size,cdr3_nt,cdr3_aa
TRBV27,15,TRBJ2-7,NA,NA,TGTGCCAGCAGTCCACGACTCACGAAGCCGATGGAGCAGTACTTC,CASSPRLTKPMEQYF
TRBV9,16,TRBJ1-1,TRBD1,NA,TGTGCCAGCAGCGCCAAGACAGGGCGGATGAACACTGAAGCTTTCTTT,CASSAKTGRMNTEAFF
TRBV28,11,TRBJ1-2,NA,NA,TGTGCCACCTCGAGGGATTATGGCTACACCTTC,CATSRDYGYTF
TRBV4-2,14,TRBJ2-5,NA,once,TGTGCCAGCAGCCAAGACCCAGGGTTAGAGACCCAGTACTTC,CASSQDPGLETQYF
TRBV20-1,12,TRBJ1-2,NA,NA,TGCAGTGCTAGTCTCGTAACGGGGGGCTACACCTTC,CSASLVTGGYTF
TRBV20-1,11,TRBJ2-3,NA,NA,TGCAGTGCTGGACATCTCGATACGCAGTATTTT,CSAGHLDTQYF
TRBV5-6,14,TRBJ1-1,NA,NA,TGTGCCAGCAGGCAAACAGGGAAGGACACTGAAGCTTTCTTT,CASRQTGKDTEAFF
TRBV5-4,18,TRBJ2-3,NA,NA,TGTGCCAGCAGCTTGGAGCCTCTAAGGGGGAAAGTATCAGATACGCAGTATTTT,CASSLEPLRGKVSDTQYF
TRBV7-9,15,TRBJ2-3,NA,NA,TGTGCCAGCAGCTTAGTCGGTCTAGGGGGAGATACGCAGTATTTT,CASSLVGLGGDTQYF
TRBV6-5,15,TRBJ1-2,NA,NA,TGTGCCAGCAGTTATCAGGGGATGGTAAACTATGGCTACACCTTC,CASSYQGMVNYGYTF
TRBV2,13,TRBJ1-4,TRBD1,few,TGTGCCAGCAGGGGGACAGGGGGCGAAAAACTGTTTTTT,CASRGTGGEKLFF
TRBV18,18,TRBJ1-2,NA,NA,TGTGCCAGCTCACCGGGTTCTCGCAACAGGGATCCGGACTATGGCTACACCTTC,CASSPGSRNRDPDYGYTF
TRBV27,14,TRBJ2-7,TRBD1,NA,TGTGCCAGCAGTTTGACAGGGGGGACCTACGAGCAGTACTTC,CASSLTGGTYEQYF
TRBV6-2/TRBV6-3,15,TRBJ2-7,TRBD2,once,TGTGCCAGCAGTCAGACTAGCGGTTTCTCCTACGAGCAGTACTTC,CASSQTSGFSYEQYF
TRBV9,13,TRBJ1-1,NA,NA,TGTGCCAGCAGCGTAGCTGTGAACACTGAAGCTTTCTTT,CASSVAVNTEAFF
TRBV4-1,16,TRBJ2-3,NA,NA,TGCGCCAGCAGCCAAGAGGCTAGGTCTGGCACAGATACGCAGTATTTT,CASSQEARSGTDTQYF
TRBV4-1,16,TRBJ1-2,TRBD1,few,TGCGCCAGCAGCCAAGAGGGGGGACAGGCGAGTTTTGGCTACACCTTC,CASSQEGGQASFGYTF
TRBV6-4,15,TRBJ2-1,TRBD2,NA,TGTGCCAGCAGTAGAGTAGCGGGGTTGATCGGCGAGCAGTTCTTC,CASSRVAGLIGEQFF
TRBV7-9,17,TRBJ2-2,TRBD2,NA,TGTGCCAGCAGCACCCACTCTAGCGGGAAGAACACCGGGGAGCTGTTTTTT,CASSTHSSGKNTGELFF
TRBV19,16,TRBJ2-3,NA,NA,TGTGCCAGTAGTATAGGATACACCGGGATTCAGAGTACGCAGTATTTT,CASSIGYTGIQSTQYF
TRBV19,15,TRBJ1-5,NA,NA,TGTGCCAGTAGTAAGGGGCTACACGGCAATCAGCCCCAGCATTTT,CASSKGLHGNQPQHF
TRBV10-1,14,TRBJ2-3,NA,once,TGCGCCAGTTCTTTAGCGGACGGCACAGATACGCAGTATTTT,CASSLADGTDTQYF
TRBV24-1,14,TRBJ2-3,TRBD1,NA,TGTGCCACCAGTGATTTTAGCAGGGGGGATACGCAGTATTTT,CATSDFSRGDTQYF
TRBV2,15,TRBJ2-7,NA,NA,TGTGCCAGCAGTGAACGGGGTAGCCTCACCTACGAGCAGTACTTC,CASSERGSLTYEQYF
TRBV6-5,13,TRBJ1-4,NA,NA,TGTGCCAGCAGCCCCAGTCGGGATGAAAAACTGTTTTTT,CASSPSRDEKLFF
TRBV7-2,14,TRBJ1-1,NA,NA,TGTGCCAGCAGCTTAGCGGCGGAGAACACTGAAGCTTTCTTT,CASSLAAENTEAFF
TRBV19,16,TRBJ1-5,TRBD1,NA,TGTGCCAGTAGTACTTCTACAGGGGAACCCTATCAGCCCCAGCATTTT,CASSTSTGEPYQPQHF
TRBV28,12,TRBJ1-1,NA,NA,TGTGCCAGCAGTTTACAGCAGGGTCATACTTTCTTT,CASSLQQGHTFF
TRBV6-6,14,TRBJ2-7,TRBD1,NA,TGTGCCAGCAGAGACAGGACAGGGGTACACGAGCAGTACTTC,CASRDRTGVHEQYF
TRBV30,11,TRBJ1-2,NA,NA,TGTGCTGTACACTACAACTATGGCTACACCTTC,CAVHYNYGYTF
TRBV9,14,TRBJ2-1,TRBD2,NA,TGTGCCAGCAGCGTAGTAGGACTAGTCAATGAGCAGTTCTTC,CASSVVGLVNEQFF
TRBV5-5,14,TRBJ2-3,NA,NA,TGTGCCAGCAGCTGGCGGTCGATGATCGATACGCAGTATTTT,CASSWRSMIDTQYF
TRBV5-1,17,TRBJ2-1,NA,NA,TGCGCCAGCAGCCCCGTGGTTGCTAGCGAGTTTTACAATGAGCAGTTCTTC,CASSPVVASEFYNEQFF
TRBV7-9,10,TRBJ1-4,NA,once,TGTGCCAGACTTAATGAAAAACTGTTTTTT,CARLNEKLFF
TRBV27,12,TRBJ1-1,TRBD1,NA,TGTGCCAGCAGGCGGGGACAGGGTATAGCTTTCTTT,CASRRGQGIAFF
TRBV19,15,TRBJ1-1,TRBD1,NA,TGTGCCAGTAGTCTCCAGGGGGCAGTGAACACTGAAGCTTTCTTT,CASSLQGAVNTEAFF
TRBV7-7,16,TRBJ2-2,TRBD1,NA,TGTGCTAGCAGCCCAACAGGGGCAATCAACACCGGGGAGCTGTTTTTT,CASSPTGAINTGELFF
TRBV6-5,14,TRBJ2-7,NA,NA,TGTGCCAGCAGTAAGAGGGCCACCTCCTACGAGCAGTACTTC,CASSKRATSYEQYF
TRBV7-2,13,TRBJ1-2,NA,NA,TGTGCCAGCAGCTCTGGGACAATCTCTGGCTACACCTTC,CASSSGTISGYTF
TRBV3-1/TRBV3-2,13,TRBJ1-6,NA,NA,TGTGCCAGCAGCCCTGTTTCTAATTCACCCCTCCACTTT,CASSPVSNSPLHF
TRBV27,16,TRBJ1-5,NA,NA,TGTGCCAGCAGGGAAAAATTGGGACGGGGGGATCAGCCCCAGCATTTT,CASREKLGRGDQPQHF
TRBV7-9,16,TRBJ1-2,NA,NA,TGTGCCAGCAGCTTAACAAATGTTTGGGGCGAAGAGGGCTACACCTTC,CASSLTNVWGEEGYTF
TRBV7-9,15,TRBJ2-4,NA,once,TGTGCCAGCAGCCGCCGAGAGGAAGCCAAAAACATTCAGTACTTC,CASSRREEAKNIQYF
TRBV5-5,13,TRBJ1-1,NA,NA,TGTGCCAGCGTCAGACAGGAGAGCACTGAAGCTTTCTTT,CASVRQESTEAFF
TRBV30,11,TRBJ2-1,NA,NA,TGTGCCTGGAGTGCCACGGGTGAGCAGTTCTTC,CAWSATGEQFF
TRBV29-1,15,TRBJ2-7,TRBD1,NA,TGCAGCGTTGAAGTTGGGCGAGACAGGGCCTACGAGCAGTACTTC,CSVEVGRDRAYEQYF
TRBV2,9,TRBJ1-2,NA,NA,TGTGCCAGCGCCGGTGGCTACACCTTC,CASAGGYTF
TRBV7-8,17,TRBJ1-5,NA,NA,TGTGCCAGCAGCCGCGGCCTGGCGGTGGGTAGCAATCAGCCCCAGCATTTT,CASSRGLAVGSNQPQHF
TRBV7-8,16,TRBJ1-6,NA,NA,TGTGCCAGCAGCCGACGAATGCGCAGCGGAAATTCACCCCTCCACTTT,CASSRRMRSGNSPLHF
TRBV7-2,15,TRBJ2-1,TRBD1,NA,TGTGCCAGCAGCCGCGGACAGGGGACATACAATGAGCAGTTCTTC,CASSRGQGTYNEQFF
TRBV27,15,TRBJ1-4,TRBD1,NA,TGTGCCAGCACCGATCCGGGACAGGGGTATGAAAAACTGTTTTTT,CASTDPGQGYEKLFF
TRBV7-2,16,TRBJ2-7,NA,NA,TGTGCCAGCAGCTTAGGAGGAGCGCCCTTCTCCTACGAGCAGTACTTC,CASSLGGAPFSYEQYF
TRBV10-3,15,TRBJ2-1,TRBD2,NA,TGTGCCATCAGTCCTCTAGCGGGAGGGACGGGTGAGCAGTTCTTC,CAISPLAGGTGEQFF